This TCR beta chain was sequenced in a study of human T cells and chemical hapten exposure. CDR1 MNHNS and CDR2 SASEGT come from the germline V gene. The CDR3 has 16 amino acids. V lost 0 bases to trimming and J lost 1 base, with 11 bases between them. TCRdb re-called the RACE reads with MiXCR, one entry per CDR3 protein. The sample consists of over 75,000 distinct CDR3 sequences, under 13% of them appearing once. Time point indicated: patch test 3, about 24 weeks after DPC sensitization. Regarding treatment: therapeutic diphenylcyclopropenone sensitization with weekly scalp DPC. This clonotype was seen at least ten times.

The V gene is TRBV6-1, the J gene TRBJ2-3; tentatively, D is TRBD2 (6 bases). The receptor was isolated from a woman aged 30 to 39 with alopecia areata. Some clones in this sample may be carry-over from other donors' samples. The material sequenced was whole blood, taken in connection with sensitization to the hapten diphenylcyclopropenone (DPC). CDR3 in amino acids: CASSEARGSGTDTQYF. The CDR3 bases are TGTGCCAGCAGTGAAGCGCGGGGTTCCGGCACAGATACGCAGTATTTT.